This is a list of T cell receptor beta chains from one sample in a study of blood T cell repertoires in COVID-19. TCRdb's table, derived via immunoSEQ multiplex PCR, lists solely in-frame clones and lacks some. The sample lists about 64,000 clones, 88% seen once, with less than 55% in the top ten. Sequenced material: peripheral blood. These receptors came from a woman in her fifties or sixties with COVID-19, enrolled during active disease. CDR3s include the opening cysteine and the closing phenylalanine or tryptophan. A D gene is named only where the DNA matches it firmly. Clone size appears in some rows only: once, few, many, or a class for an expanded clone.

d_call clone_size j_call v_call cdr3_nt cdr3_aa
- - TRBJ2-5 TRBV30 TGTGCCTGGAGCCCGACTAGTTTGGAGACCCAGTACTTC CAWSPTSLETQYF
- - TRBJ1-5 TRBV6-2/TRBV6-3 TGTGCCAGCAGTTCTCCTCCGGGCAATCAGCCCCAGCATTTT CASSSPPGNQPQHF
TRBD1 - TRBJ1-2 TRBV2 TGTGCCAGCAGTCCAAGACAGGGTAGTGGCTACACCTTC CASSPRQGSGYTF
TRBD2 once TRBJ2-7 TRBV10-2 TGCGCCAGCAGTGGCGGGAGCTCCTACGAGCAGTACTTC CASSGGSSYEQYF
TRBD2 - TRBJ2-1 TRBV6-5 TGTGCCAGCACCGCCGCGACTAGCGGCTACAATGAGCAGTTCTTC CASTAATSGYNEQFF
- - TRBJ1-2 TRBV9 TGTGCCAGCAGGAATATCGGGGAGGGCTACACCTTC CASRNIGEGYTF
TRBD1 once TRBJ2-7 TRBV7-2 TGTGCCAGCAGCAGGGGACAGGGTTACGAGCAGTACTTC CASSRGQGYEQYF
- - TRBJ1-1 TRBV6-6 TGTGCCAGCAGTTACGGGCCGGGAGAGAACACTGAAGCTTTCTTT CASSYGPGENTEAFF
TRBD1 - TRBJ1-2 TRBV6-5 TGTGCCAGCAGCCGACAGGGATTCTATGGCTACACCTTC CASSRQGFYGYTF
- - TRBJ1-4 TRBV7-9 TGTGCCAGCAGCTTAGCCGCGGAAAATGAAAAACTGTTTTTT CASSLAAENEKLFF
- once TRBJ2-3 TRBV11-3 TGTGCCAGCAGCTTAGGAGGAGGAACAGATACGCAGTATTTT CASSLGGGTDTQYF
- - TRBJ1-3 TRBV6-5 TGTGCCGCGGGGGGAAGGAGAAACACCATATATTTT CAAGGRRNTIYF
TRBD1 - TRBJ1-4 TRBV10-3 TGTGCCCCCCGGGGCAACAGGGGGCCTCAGACTAATGAAAAACTGTTTTTT CAPRGNRGPQTNEKLFF
- - TRBJ2-7 TRBV6-2/TRBV6-3 TGTGCCAGCAGTTACGACAGATCTTACGAGCAGTACTTC CASSYDRSYEQYF
TRBD1 once TRBJ2-7 TRBV27 TGTGCCAGCAACCCTTTGGGAGGGACAGGGCCCTACGAGCAGTACTTC CASNPLGGTGPYEQYF
- - TRBJ1-6 TRBV28 TGTGCCAGCAAGCATCGGGAGGGACAATATAATTCACCCCTCCACTTT CASKHREGQYNSPLHF
- - TRBJ2-3 TRBV7-2 TGTGCCAGCAGCTTAAATGGAGCAGATACGCAGTATTTT CASSLNGADTQYF
TRBD2 - TRBJ2-1 TRBV7-9 TGTGCCAGCAGCCGACTAGCGGTTTACAATGAGCAGTTCTTC CASSRLAVYNEQFF
- once TRBJ1-2 TRBV27 TGTGCCAGCAGGCAGGGTATTCATGGCTACACCTTC CASRQGIHGYTF
TRBD2 - TRBJ2-3 TRBV4-3 TGCGCCAGCAGCCAAGATCTAGCGGGGGGGCCAGATACGCAGTATTTT CASSQDLAGGPDTQYF
TRBD1 - TRBJ1-2 TRBV27 TGTGCCAGCAGTGCGTACAGGGGCGCGGGAGGCTACACCTTC CASSAYRGAGGYTF
TRBD2 - TRBJ2-3 TRBV11-3 TGTGCCAGCAGCCCTAGCGGGGGCACAGATACGCAGTATTTT CASSPSGGTDTQYF
TRBD2 - TRBJ2-3 TRBV10-3 TGTGCCATCAGTGAGGGTAGCGGGAGTGATACGCAGTATTTT CAISEGSGSDTQYF
- - TRBJ2-2 TRBV27 TGTGCCAGCAGTTCGGGGAACACCGGGGAGCTGTTTTTT CASSSGNTGELFF
- - TRBJ2-7 TRBV29-1 TGCAGCGTTGACGTGGACAACTCCTACGAGCAGTACTTC CSVDVDNSYEQYF